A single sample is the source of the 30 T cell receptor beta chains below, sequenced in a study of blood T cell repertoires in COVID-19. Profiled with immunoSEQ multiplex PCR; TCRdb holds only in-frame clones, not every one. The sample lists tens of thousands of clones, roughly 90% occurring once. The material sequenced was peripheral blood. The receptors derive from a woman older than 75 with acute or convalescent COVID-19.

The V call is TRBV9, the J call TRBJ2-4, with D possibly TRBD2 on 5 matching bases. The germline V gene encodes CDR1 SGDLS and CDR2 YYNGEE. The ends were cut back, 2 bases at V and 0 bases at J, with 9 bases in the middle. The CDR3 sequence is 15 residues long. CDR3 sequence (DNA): TGTGCCAGCAGCGTCGGGGAATTAGCCAAAAACATTCAGTACTTC. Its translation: CASSVGELAKNIQYF.

CDR3 sequence (DNA): TGTGCCAGCTCCCAAACGGGGGGGCTCGAGCAGTACTTC. Its translation: CASSQTGGLEQYF. The chain uses TRBV18 and TRBJ2-7, with 8 bases fitting TRBD2. The CDR3 extends over 13 amino acids. The J segment lost 6 bases and the V segment lost 6 bases, leaving 7 bases of the junction unmatched. Germline assignment: CDR1 KGHSH and CDR2 LQKENI.

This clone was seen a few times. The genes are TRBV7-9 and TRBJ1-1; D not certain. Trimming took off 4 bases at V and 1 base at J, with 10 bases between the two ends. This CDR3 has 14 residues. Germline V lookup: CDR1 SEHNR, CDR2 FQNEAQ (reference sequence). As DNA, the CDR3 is TGTGCCAGCAGCTCATACCAGAAGAACACTGAAGCTTTCTTT. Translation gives CASSSYQKNTEAFF.

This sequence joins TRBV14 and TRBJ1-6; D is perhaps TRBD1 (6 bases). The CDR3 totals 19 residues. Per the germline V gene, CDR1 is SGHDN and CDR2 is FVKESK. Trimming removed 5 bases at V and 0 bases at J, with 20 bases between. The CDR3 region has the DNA TGTGCCAGCAGCACAAGCAGGGGAAGCCTGAGCTCCTATAATTCACCCCTCCACTTT. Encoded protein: CASSTSRGSLSSYNSPLHF. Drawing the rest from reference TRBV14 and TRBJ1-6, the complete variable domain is EAGVTQFPSHSVIEKGQTVTLRCDPISGHDNLYWYRRVMGKEIKFLLHFVKESKQDESGMPNNRFLAERTGGTYSTLKVQPAELEDSGVYFCASSTSRGSLSSYNSPLHFGNGTRLTVT.

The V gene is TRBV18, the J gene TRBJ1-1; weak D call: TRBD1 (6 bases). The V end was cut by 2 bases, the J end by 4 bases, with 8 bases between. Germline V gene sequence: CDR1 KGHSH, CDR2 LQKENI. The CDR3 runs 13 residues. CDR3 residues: CASSPRGGTEAFF. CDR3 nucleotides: TGTGCCAGCTCACCAAGGGGGGGCACTGAAGCTTTCTTT.

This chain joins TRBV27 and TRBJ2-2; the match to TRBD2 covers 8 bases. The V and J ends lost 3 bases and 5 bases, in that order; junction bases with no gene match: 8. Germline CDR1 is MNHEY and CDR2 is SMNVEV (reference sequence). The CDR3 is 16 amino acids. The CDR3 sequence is CASSFSAGEGTGELFF. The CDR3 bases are TGTGCCAGCAGTTTTTCAGCGGGAGAGGGTACCGGGGAGCTGTTTTTT.

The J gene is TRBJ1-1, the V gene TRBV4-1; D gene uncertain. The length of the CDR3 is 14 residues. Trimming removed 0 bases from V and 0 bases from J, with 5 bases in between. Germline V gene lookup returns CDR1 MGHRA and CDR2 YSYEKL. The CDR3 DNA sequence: TGCGCCAGCAGCCAAGATCGGTTGAACACTGAAGCTTTCTTT. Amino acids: CASSQDRLNTEAFF.

The CDR3 here is CASSQTGTENQPQHF. CDR3 coding DNA: TGTGCCAGCAGCCAAACCGGGACAGAAAATCAGCCCCAGCATTTT. The chain links TRBV27 to TRBJ1-5; 7 bases are shared with TRBD1. The junction had 9 bases not matched to a gene; V was cut back by 6 bases and J by 4 bases. The CDR3 totals 15 residues. Germline values: CDR1 MNHEY, CDR2 SMNVEV (reference sequence).

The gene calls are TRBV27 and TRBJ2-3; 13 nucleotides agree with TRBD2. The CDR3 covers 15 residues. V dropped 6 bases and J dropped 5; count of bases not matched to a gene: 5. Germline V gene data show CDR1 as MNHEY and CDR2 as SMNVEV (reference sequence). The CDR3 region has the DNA TGTGCCAGCAGGCTACTAGCGGGAGGGGTAGATACGCAGTATTTT. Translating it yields CASRLLAGGVDTQYF.

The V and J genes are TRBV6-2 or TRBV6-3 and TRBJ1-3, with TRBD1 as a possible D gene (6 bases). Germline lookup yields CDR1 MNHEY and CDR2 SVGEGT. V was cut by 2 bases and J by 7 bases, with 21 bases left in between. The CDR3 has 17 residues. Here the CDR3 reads CASSYGQPTWPPNTIYF. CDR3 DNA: TGTGCCAGCAGTTACGGACAGCCTACCTGGCCCCCTAACACCATATATTTT.

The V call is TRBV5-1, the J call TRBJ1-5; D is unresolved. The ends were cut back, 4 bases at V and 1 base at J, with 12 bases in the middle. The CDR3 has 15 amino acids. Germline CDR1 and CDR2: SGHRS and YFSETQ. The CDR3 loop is CASSPSGGSNQPQHF. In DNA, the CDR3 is TGCGCCAGCAGCCCCTCGGGTGGGAGCAATCAGCCCCAGCATTTT.

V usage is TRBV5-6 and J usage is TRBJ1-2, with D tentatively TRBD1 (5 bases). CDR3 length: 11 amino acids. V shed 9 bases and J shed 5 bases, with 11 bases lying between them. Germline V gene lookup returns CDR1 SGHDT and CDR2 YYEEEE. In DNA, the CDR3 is TGTGCCACCGACGGGGGTTATGGCTACACCTTC. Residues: CATDGGYGYTF. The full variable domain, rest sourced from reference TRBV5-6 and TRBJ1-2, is DAGVTQSPTHLIKTRGQQVTLRCSPKSGHDTVSWYQQALGQGPQFIFQYYEEEERQRGNFPDRFSGHQFPNYSSELNVNALLLGDSALYLCATDGGYGYTFGSGTRLTVV.

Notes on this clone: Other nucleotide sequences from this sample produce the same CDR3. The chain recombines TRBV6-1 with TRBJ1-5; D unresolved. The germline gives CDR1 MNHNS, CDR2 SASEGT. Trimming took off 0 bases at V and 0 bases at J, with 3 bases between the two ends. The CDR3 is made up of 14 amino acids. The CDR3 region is CASSEAYSNQPQHF. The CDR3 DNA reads TGTGCCAGCAGTGAAGCCTATAGCAATCAGCCCCAGCATTTT.

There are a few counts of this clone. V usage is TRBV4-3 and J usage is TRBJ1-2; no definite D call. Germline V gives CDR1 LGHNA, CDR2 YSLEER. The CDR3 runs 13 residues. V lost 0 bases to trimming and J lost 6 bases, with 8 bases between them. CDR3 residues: CASSQDSGDGYTF. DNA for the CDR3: TGCGCCAGCAGCCAAGATTCCGGGGATGGCTACACCTTC.

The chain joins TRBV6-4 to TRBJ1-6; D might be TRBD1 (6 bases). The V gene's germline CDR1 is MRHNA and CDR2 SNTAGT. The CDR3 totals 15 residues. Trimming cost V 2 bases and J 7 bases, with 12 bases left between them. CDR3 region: CASSDPWTDNSPLHF. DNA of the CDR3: TGTGCCAGCAGTGACCCATGGACAGACAATTCACCCCTCCACTTT.

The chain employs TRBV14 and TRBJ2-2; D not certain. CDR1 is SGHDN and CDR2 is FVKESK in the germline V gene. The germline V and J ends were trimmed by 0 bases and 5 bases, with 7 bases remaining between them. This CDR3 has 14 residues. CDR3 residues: CASSQERQTGELFF. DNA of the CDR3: TGTGCCAGCAGCCAAGAGAGGCAAACCGGGGAGCTGTTTTTT.

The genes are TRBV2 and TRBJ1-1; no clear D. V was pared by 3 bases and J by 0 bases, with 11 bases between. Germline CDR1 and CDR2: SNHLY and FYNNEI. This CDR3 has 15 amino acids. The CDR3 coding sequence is TGTGCCAGCAGTGATAGGCAACTATTGAACACTGAAGCTTTCTTT. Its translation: CASSDRQLLNTEAFF.

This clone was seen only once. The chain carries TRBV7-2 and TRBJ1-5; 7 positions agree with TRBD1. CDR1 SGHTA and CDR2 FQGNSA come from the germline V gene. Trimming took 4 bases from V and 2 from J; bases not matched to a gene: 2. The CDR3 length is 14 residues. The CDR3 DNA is TGTGCCAGCAGCTCCCAGGGGGGCAATCAGCCCCAGCATTTT. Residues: CASSSQGGNQPQHF. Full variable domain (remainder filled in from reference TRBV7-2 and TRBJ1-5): GAGVSQSPSNKVTEKGKDVELRCDPISGHTALYWYRQSLGQGLEFLIYFQGNSAPDKSGLPSDRFSAERTGGSVSTLTIQRTQQEDSAVYLCASSSQGGNQPQHFGDGTRLSIL.

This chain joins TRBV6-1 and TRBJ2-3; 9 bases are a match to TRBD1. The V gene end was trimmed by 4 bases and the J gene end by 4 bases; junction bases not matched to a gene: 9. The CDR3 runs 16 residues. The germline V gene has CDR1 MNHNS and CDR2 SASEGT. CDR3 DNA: TGTGCCAGCAGTGTAGGGACAGGGCAAGCGTCAGATACGCAGTATTTT. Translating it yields CASSVGTGQASDTQYF.

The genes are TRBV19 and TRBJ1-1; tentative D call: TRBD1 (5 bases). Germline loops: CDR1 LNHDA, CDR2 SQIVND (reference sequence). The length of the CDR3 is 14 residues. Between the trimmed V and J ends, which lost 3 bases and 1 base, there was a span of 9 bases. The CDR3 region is CASSIDRRNTEAFF. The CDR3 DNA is TGTGCCAGTAGTATCGACAGACGGAACACTGAAGCTTTCTTT. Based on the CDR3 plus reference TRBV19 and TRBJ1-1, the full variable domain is DGGITQSPKYLFRKEGQNVTLSCEQNLNHDAMYWYRQDPGQGLRLIYYSQIVNDFQKGDIAEGYSVSREKKESFPLTVTSAQKNPTAFYLCASSIDRRNTEAFFGQGTRLTVV.

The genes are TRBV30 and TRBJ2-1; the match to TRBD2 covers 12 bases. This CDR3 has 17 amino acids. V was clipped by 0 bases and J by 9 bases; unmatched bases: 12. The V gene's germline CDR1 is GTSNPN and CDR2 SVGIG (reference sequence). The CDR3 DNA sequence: TGTGCCTGGAGTGTAAGGTCTAGCGGGAGGGTAGAGGGTGAGCAGTTCTTC. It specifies CAWSVRSSGRVEGEQFF.

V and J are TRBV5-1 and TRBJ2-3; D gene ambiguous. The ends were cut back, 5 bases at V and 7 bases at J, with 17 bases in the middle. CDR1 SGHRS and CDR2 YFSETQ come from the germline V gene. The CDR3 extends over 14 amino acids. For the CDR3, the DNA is TGCGCCAGCAGTCCCCCCCGAACCCCTAATACGCAGTATTTT. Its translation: CASSPPRTPNTQYF.

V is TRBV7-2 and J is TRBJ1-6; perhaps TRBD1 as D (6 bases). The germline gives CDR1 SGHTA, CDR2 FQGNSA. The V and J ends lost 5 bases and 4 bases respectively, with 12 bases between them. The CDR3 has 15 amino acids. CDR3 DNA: TGTGCCAGCAGCGGGCGGACAGATTATAATTCACCCCTCCACTTT. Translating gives CASSGRTDYNSPLHF.

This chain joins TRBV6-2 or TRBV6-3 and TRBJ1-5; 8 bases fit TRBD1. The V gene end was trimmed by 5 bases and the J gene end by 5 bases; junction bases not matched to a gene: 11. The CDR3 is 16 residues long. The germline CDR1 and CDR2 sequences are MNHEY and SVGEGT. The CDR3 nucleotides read TGTGCCAGCAGTCACCCCTACCAGGGGGCCGATCAGCCCCAGCATTTT. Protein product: CASSHPYQGADQPQHF.

The CDR3 reads CAWTPGQGTFGGGPFHEQYF. DNA of the CDR3: TGTGCCTGGACCCCGGGACAGGGGACTTTTGGGGGAGGTCCCTTCCACGAGCAGTACTTC. The chain joins TRBV30 to TRBJ2-7; 10 bases agree with TRBD1. Trimming removed 4 bases from V and 5 bases from J; junction bases left unmatched: 26. The CDR3 consists of 20 residues. Germline lookup yields CDR1 GTSNPN and CDR2 SVGIG (reference sequence).

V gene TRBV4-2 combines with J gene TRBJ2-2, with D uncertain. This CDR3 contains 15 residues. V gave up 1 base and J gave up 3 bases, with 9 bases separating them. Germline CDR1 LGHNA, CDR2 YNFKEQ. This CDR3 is CASSQGRVDTGELFF. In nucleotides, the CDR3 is TGTGCCAGCAGCCAAGGCCGGGTTGACACCGGGGAGCTGTTTTTT.

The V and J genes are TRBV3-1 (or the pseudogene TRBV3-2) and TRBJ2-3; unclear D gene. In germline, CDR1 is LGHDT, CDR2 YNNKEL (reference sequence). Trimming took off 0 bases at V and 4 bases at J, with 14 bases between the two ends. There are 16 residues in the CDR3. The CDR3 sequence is CASSQEGSRTPDTQYF. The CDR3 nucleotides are TGTGCCAGCAGCCAAGAAGGTAGCAGAACACCAGATACGCAGTATTTT.

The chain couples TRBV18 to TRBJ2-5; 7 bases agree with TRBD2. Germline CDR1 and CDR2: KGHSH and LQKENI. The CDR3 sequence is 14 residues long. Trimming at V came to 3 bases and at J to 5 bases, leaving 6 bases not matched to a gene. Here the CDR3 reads CASSPAGELETQYF. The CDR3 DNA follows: TGTGCCAGCTCACCGGCGGGAGAGTTGGAGACCCAGTACTTC.

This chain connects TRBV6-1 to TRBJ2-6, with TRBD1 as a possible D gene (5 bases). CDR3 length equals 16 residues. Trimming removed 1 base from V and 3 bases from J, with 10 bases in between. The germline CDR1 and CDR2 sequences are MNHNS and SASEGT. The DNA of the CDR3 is TGTGCCAGCAGTGAAGGTCGCAGGGTTGGGGCCAACGTCCTGACTTTC. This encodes CASSEGRRVGANVLTF.

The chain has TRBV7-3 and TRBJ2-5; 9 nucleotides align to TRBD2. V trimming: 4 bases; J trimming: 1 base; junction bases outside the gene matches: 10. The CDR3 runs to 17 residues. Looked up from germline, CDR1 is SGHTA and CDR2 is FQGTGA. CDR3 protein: CASSSGVAGVPQETQYF. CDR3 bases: TGTGCCAGCAGCTCCGGGGTAGCGGGAGTTCCCCAAGAGACCCAGTACTTC.